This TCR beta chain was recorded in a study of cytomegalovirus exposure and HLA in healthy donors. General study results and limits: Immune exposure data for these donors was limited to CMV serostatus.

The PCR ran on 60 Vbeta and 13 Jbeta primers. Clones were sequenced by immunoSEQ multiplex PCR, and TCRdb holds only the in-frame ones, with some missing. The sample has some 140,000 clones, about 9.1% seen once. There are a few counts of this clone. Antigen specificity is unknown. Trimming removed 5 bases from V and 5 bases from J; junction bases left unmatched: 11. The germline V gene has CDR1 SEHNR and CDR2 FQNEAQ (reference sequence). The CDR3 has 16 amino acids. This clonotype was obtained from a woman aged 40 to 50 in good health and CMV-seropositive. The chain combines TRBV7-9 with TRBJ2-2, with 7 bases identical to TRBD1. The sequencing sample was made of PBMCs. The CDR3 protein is CASSPTPPQGTGELFF. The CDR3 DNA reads TGTGCCAGCAGCCCCACCCCTCCACAGGGGACCGGGGAGCTGTTTTTT.